This entry features one TCR beta chain sequence. Its antigen specificity is not known. No base quality values were provided; no much bigger clone lies one nucleotide off. The data were produced on an Illumina HiSeq 1500. In TCRdb, the public reads were trimmed at Q25 with fastp and aligned with MiXCR, with productive beta chains retained. Under each unique CDR3 protein, matching rows form one entry showing the most common genes and DNA. The sample table shows about 680,000 distinct CDR3 sequences, and more than 20% are seen once. Together, the top ten hold around 7.6% of the sample. This sample is part of a study of T cell repertoires in cytomegalovirus infection (dated by TCRdb to the late 2010s). Broadly, across the study: Because public TCR beta signatures pointed to carriage of CMV infection together with the matching HLA type, the HLA type of each donor mattered for the analysis.

Results and caveats for the whole study, not just this receptor: In both this cohort and an independent cohort of 352 donors, the cumulative frequency of public TCR beta family members distinguished carriers of CMV infection plus the relevant HLA type. The ex vivo response was dominated by HLA-C-restricted CMV-specific TCR beta clonotypes, which also provided the single most frequent clonotype in two of eight donors.

The trim is 0 bases for V and 2 bases for J, with a gap of 4 bases between the germline ends. Looking up the germline V gene (reference sequence) yields CDR1 DFQATT and CDR2 SNEGSKA. The CDR3, from cysteine to phenylalanine, totals 12 residues. Solely the CDR3 DNA is kept, with 36 bases framed from the first base. This receptor chain uses TRBV20-1 and TRBJ1-2, with the D gene call left open. The sample consisted of CD8+ T cells from PBMCs. The TCR originated in a human donor in good health (CMV status not recorded). Some clones in this sample may be carry-over from other donors' samples. DNA sequence: TGCAGTGCTAGAGAGCAGAACTATGGCTACACCTTC. It is translated as CSAREQNYGYTF.